This TCR beta chain was retrieved from a study of technical replicates of blood from a handful of donors. V was cut by 7 bases and J by 0 bases, with 16 bases left in between. The CDR3 spans 16 residues. The germline V gene has CDR1 MDHEN and CDR2 SYDVKM. Clones were sequenced by immunoSEQ multiplex PCR, and TCRdb holds only the in-frame ones, with some missing. The table shows nearly 80,000 clones, with around 90% occurring only once. The V gene is TRBV28, the J gene TRBJ1-5; D gene unclear. Sample: T cells isolated from PBMCs. The receptor comes from a human donor in good health. The CDR3 DNA reads as TGTGCCAGCATCAAGGGAGGGTTCGGTAGCAATCAGCCCCAGCATTTT. It specifies CASIKGGFGSNQPQHF.